This section outlines one TCR beta chain sequence together with its context. Its antigen is unidentified. The PCR contained 60 Vbeta and 13 Jbeta primers. The repertoire was sequenced with immunoSEQ multiplex PCR; TCRdb's copy has only in-frame clones and lacks some. Among 35,000 to 45,000 clones listed, about half were seen once. The data are from a study of cytomegalovirus exposure and HLA in healthy donors. The study, taken as a whole, reports: Later examination showed HLA-associated TCR beta chains had greater clonal expansion than equally common others. A later analysis found TCR association rates differed by HLA locus, highest for DRB1 and lowest for HLA-C. Analyses of presence/absence relied on an assumption of roughly uniform sequencing depth across donors.

Germline assignment: CDR1 SGHNT and CDR2 YYREEE (reference sequence). The CDR3 sequence is 16 residues long. Trimming left V 3 bases short and J 3 bases short, with 18 bases between. The sequencing sample was made of PBMCs. The receptor comes from a man aged 55 to 70 in good health and CMV-seronegative. The chain carries TRBV5-4 and TRBJ2-5; tentative D call: TRBD2 (6 bases). The CDR3 loop is CASSYPPGAYEETQYF. The CDR3 DNA is TGTGCCAGCAGCTACCCTCCGGGAGCATATGAAGAGACCCAGTACTTC.